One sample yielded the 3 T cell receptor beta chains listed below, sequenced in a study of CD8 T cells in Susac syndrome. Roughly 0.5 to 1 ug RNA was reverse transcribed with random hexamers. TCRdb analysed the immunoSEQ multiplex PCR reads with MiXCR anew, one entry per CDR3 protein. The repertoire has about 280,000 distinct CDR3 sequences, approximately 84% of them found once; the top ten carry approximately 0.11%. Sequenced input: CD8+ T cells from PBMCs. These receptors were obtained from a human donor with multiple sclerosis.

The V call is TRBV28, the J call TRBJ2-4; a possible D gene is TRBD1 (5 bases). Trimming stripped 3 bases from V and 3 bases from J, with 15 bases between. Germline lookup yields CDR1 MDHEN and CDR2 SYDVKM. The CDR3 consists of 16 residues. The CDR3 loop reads CASSLNLEGVKNIQYF. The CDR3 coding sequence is TGTGCCAGCAGTTTGAATTTAGAAGGGGTCAAAAACATTCAGTACTTC. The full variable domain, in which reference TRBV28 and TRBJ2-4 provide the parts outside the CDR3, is DVKVTQSSRYLVKRTGEKVFLECVQDMDHENMFWYRQDPGLGLRLIYFSYDVKMKEKGDIPEGYSVSREKKERFSLILESASTNQTSMYLCASSLNLEGVKNIQYFGAGTRLSVL.

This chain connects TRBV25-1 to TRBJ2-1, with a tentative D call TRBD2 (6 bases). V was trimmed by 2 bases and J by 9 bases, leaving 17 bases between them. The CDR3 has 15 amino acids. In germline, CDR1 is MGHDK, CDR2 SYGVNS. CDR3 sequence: CASSEGGRGYGEQFF. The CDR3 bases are TGTGCCAGCAGTGAAGGAGGGAGAGGGTACGGTGAGCAGTTCTTC.

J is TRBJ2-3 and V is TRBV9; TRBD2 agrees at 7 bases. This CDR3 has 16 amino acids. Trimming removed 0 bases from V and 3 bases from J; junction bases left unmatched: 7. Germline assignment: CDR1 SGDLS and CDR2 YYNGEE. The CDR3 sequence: CASSVVGREGTDTQYF. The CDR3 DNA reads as TGTGCCAGCAGCGTAGTTGGGAGGGAAGGGACAGATACGCAGTATTTT.